The entry below gives a single T cell receptor (beta chain) sequence along with its context. This record comes from a study of blood T cell repertoires in COVID-19. The protocol was immunoSEQ multiplex PCR, while the TCRdb copy is restricted to in-frame clones and leaves out a portion. Here the sample spans around 170,000 clones, less than 90% being singletons. Germline V gene data show CDR1 as LNHDA and CDR2 as SQIVND (reference sequence). Trimming removed 7 bases from V and 0 bases from J, with 21 bases in between. The CDR3 length is 17 residues. The chain has TRBV19 and TRBJ2-5; the D gene is possibly TRBD1 (6 bases). Sequencing was performed on peripheral blood. The TCR sequence derives from a woman aged 65 to 85 with COVID-19, enrolled during active disease. CDR3 bases: TGTGCCAGTATGGGTCCATCTCTTCCAGGGGACCAAGAGACCCAGTACTTC. It encodes CASMGPSLPGDQETQYF.